This TCR beta chain was obtained from a study of cytomegalovirus exposure and HLA in healthy donors. Study-wide points: Later findings reportedly placed an Asian-associated ancestry cluster below the roughly 690-donor mean for N-insertions. TCR beta chains numbering under 200 were designated cytomegalovirus-associated. V segments that were indistinguishable, TRBV6-2 and TRBV6-3 among them, were omitted from analysis.

The PCR was carried out with 60 Vbeta primers and 13 Jbeta primers. In the original analysis: Later work found roughly 80 million unique TCR beta chains, with roughly 11 million shared. TCRdb's table, derived via immunoSEQ multiplex PCR, lists solely in-frame clones and lacks some. V, J and clone size are taken as reported in that table, and D and trimming were inferred from the DNA itself. The sample lists approximately 150,000 clones; around 78% were seen once. As to this clone: What it binds is not known.

Germline CDR1 reads SNHLY; CDR2 reads FYNNEI. Trimming shortened V by 11 bases and J by 1 base, and 18 bases separated the two germline ends. CDR3 length equals 14 residues. The chain carries TRBV2 and TRBJ2-7, with D possibly being TRBD1 (5 bases). This TCR was recovered from a woman aged 40 to 50 in good health and CMV-seronegative. Sequenced material: PBMCs. CDR3 amino acids: CASKTGLGSYEQYF. The CDR3 nucleotides read TGTGCCTCCAAAACAGGCCTGGGGTCCTACGAGCAGTACTTC.